This T cell receptor beta chain appears in the sequencing data of a study of cytomegalovirus exposure and HLA in healthy donors. Of note for this clone: Its antigen remains unknown.

Primers included in the PCR were 60 Vbeta and 13 Jbeta primers. Only in-frame clones appear in the TCRdb table, and some are missing; sequencing was by immunoSEQ multiplex PCR. This repertoire comprises just over 80,000 clones; its ten largest clones make up about 1.1%. The study, taken as a whole, reports: Later on, an analysis found that several of the most significant clusters appeared to be linked to common viral pathogens, which included parvovirus B19. Overall, under 200 TCR beta chains were annotated as cytomegalovirus-associated. The classifier was said to identify cytomegalovirus status with high specificity and sensitivity. CMV serostatus was the only recorded immune exposure for donors.

V shed 5 bases and J 8 bases; nucleotides not matched to a gene: 8. Germline loops: CDR1 SGHRS, CDR2 YFSETQ. The CDR3 is made up of 14 amino acids. Sequenced: PBMCs. This sequence was found in a woman in her 30s in good health and CMV-seronegative. V is TRBV5-1 and J is TRBJ1-4; TRBD1 matches 8 bases. The CDR3 DNA reads TGCGCCAGCAGGGGAACAGGGGGAAGAGAAAAACTGTTTTTT. Amino acids: CASRGTGGREKLFF.